The source of this T cell receptor beta chain is a study of T cell responses to AZD1222 COVID-19 vaccine. Here immunoSEQ multiplex PCR was the method, and the copy in TCRdb shows in-frame clones only, minus some. This sample has roughly 85,000 clones, with 70% to 90% found just once. In germline, CDR1 is LGHDT, CDR2 YNNKEL (reference sequence). CDR3 length equals 15 residues. The V gene lost 1 base and the J gene lost 1 base, with 5 bases spanning the gap. Here the sequenced sample was peripheral blood, taken on day 0 of AZD1222 vaccination. This chain links TRBV3-1 (or the pseudogene TRBV3-2) with TRBJ2-6; D unclear. The clonotype comes from an adult in good health. CDR3 DNA: TGTGCCAGCAGCCAAGTACGGTCTGGGGCCAACGTCCTGACTTTC. Translating it yields CASSQVRSGANVLTF.